This T cell receptor beta chain stems from a study of shared clonotypes between healthy human individuals. The repertoire was sequenced with immunoSEQ multiplex PCR; TCRdb's copy has only in-frame clones and lacks some. The table shows under 750,000 clones, with approximately 72% occurring only once. From germline, CDR1 is LNHNV and CDR2 YYDKDF (reference sequence). This CDR3 spans 14 amino acids. The ends were cut back, 0 bases at V and 3 bases at J, with 6 bases in the middle. The genes are TRBV15 and TRBJ1-3, with D unclear. Sample: memory CD4+ T cells sorted from blood. Subset of the sample: CD45RA-negative fraction. This sequence was found in a woman in her 30s in good health. The CDR3 region has the DNA TGTGCCACCAGCAGAGATTTTGGTGGAAACACCATATATTTT. Protein sequence: CATSRDFGGNTIYF.